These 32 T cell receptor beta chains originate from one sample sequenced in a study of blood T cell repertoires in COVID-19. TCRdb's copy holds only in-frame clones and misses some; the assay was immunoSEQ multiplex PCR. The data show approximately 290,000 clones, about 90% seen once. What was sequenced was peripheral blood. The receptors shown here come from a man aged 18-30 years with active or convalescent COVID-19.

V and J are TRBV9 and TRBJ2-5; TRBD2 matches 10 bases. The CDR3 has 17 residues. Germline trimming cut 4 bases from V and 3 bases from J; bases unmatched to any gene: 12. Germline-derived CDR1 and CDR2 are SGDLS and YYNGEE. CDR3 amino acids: CASSPRFLAGAKETQYF. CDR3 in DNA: TGTGCCAGCAGCCCCAGGTTTCTAGCGGGAGCAAAAGAGACCCAGTACTTC.

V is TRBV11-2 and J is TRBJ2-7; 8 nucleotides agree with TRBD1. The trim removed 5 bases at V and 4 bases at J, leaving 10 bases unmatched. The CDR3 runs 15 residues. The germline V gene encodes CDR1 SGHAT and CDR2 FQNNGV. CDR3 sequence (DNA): TGTGCCAGCAGCACCCACAGGGGGAAAGGATACGAGCAGTACTTC. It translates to CASSTHRGKGYEQYF.

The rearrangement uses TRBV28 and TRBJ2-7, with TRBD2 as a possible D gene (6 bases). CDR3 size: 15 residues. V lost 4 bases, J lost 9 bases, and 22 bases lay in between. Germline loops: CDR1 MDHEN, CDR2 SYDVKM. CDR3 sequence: CASSSRAGSPSRQYF. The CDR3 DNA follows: TGTGCCAGCAGTTCCCGGGCGGGAAGCCCCTCCCGGCAGTACTTC.

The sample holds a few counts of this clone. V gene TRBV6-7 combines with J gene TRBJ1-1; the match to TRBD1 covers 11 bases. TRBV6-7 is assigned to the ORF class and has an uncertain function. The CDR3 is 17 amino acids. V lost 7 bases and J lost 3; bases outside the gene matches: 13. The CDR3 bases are TGTGCCAGCACCTCGACCCAGGACAGGGGGCAGGACACTGAAGCTTTCTTT. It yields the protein CASTSTQDRGQDTEAFF.

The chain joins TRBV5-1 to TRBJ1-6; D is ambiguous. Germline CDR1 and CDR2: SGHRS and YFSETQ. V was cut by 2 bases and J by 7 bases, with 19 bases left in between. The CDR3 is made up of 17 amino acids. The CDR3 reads CASSLHQVISLNSPLHF. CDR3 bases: TGCGCCAGCAGCTTACATCAGGTTATCTCGCTCAATTCACCCCTCCACTTT.

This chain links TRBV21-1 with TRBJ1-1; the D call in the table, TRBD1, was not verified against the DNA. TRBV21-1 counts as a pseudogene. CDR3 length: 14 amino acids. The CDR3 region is CASRLTGVNTEAFF. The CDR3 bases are TGTGCCAGCAGACTGACAGGGGTGAACACTGAAGCTTTCTTT.

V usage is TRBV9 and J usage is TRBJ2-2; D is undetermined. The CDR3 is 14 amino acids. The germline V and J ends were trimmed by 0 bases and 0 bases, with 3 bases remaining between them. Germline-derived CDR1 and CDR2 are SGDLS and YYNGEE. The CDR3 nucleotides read TGTGCCAGCAGCGTAGGCGCGAACACCGGGGAGCTGTTTTTT. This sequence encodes CASSVGANTGELFF.

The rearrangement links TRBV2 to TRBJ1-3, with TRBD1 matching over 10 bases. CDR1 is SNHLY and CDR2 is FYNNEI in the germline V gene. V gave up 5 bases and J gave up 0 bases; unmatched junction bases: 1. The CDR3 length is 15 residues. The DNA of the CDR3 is TGTGCCAGCAGTCGACAGGGGGCCTCTGGAAACACCATATATTTT. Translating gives CASSRQGASGNTIYF. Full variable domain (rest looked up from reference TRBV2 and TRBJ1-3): EPEVTQTPSHQVTQMGQEVILRCVPISNHLYFYWYRQILGQKVEFLVSFYNNEISEKSEIFDDQFSVERPDGSNFTLKIRSTKLEDSAMYFCASSRQGASGNTIYFGEGSWLTVV.

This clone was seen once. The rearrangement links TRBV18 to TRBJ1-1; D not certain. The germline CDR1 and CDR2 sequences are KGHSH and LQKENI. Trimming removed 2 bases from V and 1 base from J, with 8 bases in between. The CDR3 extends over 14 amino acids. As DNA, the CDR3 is TGTGCCAGCTCACCAGGGCAGGAGAACACTGAAGCTTTCTTT. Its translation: CASSPGQENTEAFF.

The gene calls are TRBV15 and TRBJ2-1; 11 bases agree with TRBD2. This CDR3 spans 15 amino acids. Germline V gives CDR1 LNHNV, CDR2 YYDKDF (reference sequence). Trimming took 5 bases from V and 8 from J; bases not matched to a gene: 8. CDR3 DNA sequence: TGTGCCACCAGCGTGCTAGCGGGGGGTTATCATGAGCAGTTCTTC. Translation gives CATSVLAGGYHEQFF.

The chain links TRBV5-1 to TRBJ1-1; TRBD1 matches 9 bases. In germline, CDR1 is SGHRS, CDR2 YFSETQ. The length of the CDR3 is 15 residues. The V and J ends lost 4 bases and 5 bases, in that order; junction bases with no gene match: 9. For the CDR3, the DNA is TGCGCCAGCAGCGACCGACAGGGGGGGAGAACTGAAGCTTTCTTT. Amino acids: CASSDRQGGRTEAFF.

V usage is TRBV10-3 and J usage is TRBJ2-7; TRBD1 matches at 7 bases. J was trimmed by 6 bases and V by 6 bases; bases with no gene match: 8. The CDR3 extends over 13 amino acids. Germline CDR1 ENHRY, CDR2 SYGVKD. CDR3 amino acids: CAIRQGVLAEQYF. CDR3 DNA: TGTGCCATCAGGCAGGGGGTATTGGCCGAGCAGTACTTC.

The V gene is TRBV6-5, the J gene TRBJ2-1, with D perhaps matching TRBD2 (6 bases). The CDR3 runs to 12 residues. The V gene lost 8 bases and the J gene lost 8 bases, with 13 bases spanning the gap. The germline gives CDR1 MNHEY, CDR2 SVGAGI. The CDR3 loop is CASETRSYEQFF. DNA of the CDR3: TGTGCCAGCGAGACTAGAAGCTATGAGCAGTTCTTC.

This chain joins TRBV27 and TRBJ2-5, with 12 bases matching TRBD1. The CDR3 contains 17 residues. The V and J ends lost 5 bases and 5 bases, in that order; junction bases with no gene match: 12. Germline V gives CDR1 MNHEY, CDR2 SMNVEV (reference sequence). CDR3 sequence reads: CASSPTLGQGAWETQYF. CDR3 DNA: TGTGCCAGCAGTCCTACCCTGGGACAGGGGGCTTGGGAGACCCAGTACTTC.

For the CDR3, the DNA is TGTGCCAGCAGGGGTGGAGGACCCGGCTCCTACGAGCAGTACTTC. It is translated as CASRGGGPGSYEQYF. The V gene is TRBV11-2, the J gene TRBJ2-7, with a possible D match to TRBD2 (5 bases). In germline, CDR1 is SGHAT, CDR2 FQNNGV. V was trimmed by 6 bases and J by 0 bases, leaving 15 bases between them. The CDR3 extends over 15 amino acids.

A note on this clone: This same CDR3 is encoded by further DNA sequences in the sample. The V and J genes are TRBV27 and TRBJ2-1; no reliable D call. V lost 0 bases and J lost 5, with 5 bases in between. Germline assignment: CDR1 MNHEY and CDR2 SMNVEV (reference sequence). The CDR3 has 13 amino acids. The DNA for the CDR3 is TGTGCCAGCAGTTTATCGAGCAACAATGAGCAGTTCTTC. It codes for CASSLSSNNEQFF.

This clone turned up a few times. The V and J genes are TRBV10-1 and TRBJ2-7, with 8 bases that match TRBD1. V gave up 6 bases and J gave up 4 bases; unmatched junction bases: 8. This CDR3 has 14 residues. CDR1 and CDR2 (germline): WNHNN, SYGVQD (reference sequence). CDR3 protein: CASSKGQADYEQYF. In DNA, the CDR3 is TGCGCCAGCAGCAAGGGACAGGCGGATTACGAGCAGTACTTC.

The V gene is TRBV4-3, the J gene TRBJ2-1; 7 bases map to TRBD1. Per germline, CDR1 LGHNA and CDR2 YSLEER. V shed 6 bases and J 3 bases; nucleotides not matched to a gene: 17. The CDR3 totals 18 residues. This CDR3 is CASSRTQQGVLNYNEQFF. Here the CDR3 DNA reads TGCGCCAGCAGTCGGACACAGCAGGGGGTTCTAAACTACAATGAGCAGTTCTTC.

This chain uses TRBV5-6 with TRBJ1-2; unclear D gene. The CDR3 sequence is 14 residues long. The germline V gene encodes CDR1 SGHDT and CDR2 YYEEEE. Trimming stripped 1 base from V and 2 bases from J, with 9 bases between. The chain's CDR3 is CASSLRPGNYGYTF. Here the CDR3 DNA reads TGTGCCAGCAGCTTGCGACCGGGAAACTATGGCTACACCTTC.

The CDR3 loop is CASSGLADTTDTQYF. CDR3 nucleotide sequence: TGTGCCAGCAGCGGACTAGCGGACACGACAGATACGCAGTATTTT. The chain links TRBV9 to TRBJ2-3, with TRBD2 matching over 9 bases. CDR3 length equals 15 residues. The germline gives CDR1 SGDLS, CDR2 YYNGEE. J was trimmed by 3 bases and V by 3 bases; bases with no gene match: 5.

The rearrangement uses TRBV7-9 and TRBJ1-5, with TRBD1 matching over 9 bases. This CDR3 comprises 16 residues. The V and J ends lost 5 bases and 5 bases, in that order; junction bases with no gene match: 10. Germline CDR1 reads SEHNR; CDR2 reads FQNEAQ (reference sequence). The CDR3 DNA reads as TGTGCCAGCAGCCCGGGGACAGGGCTAGCGGATCAGCCCCAGCATTTT. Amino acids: CASSPGTGLADQPQHF. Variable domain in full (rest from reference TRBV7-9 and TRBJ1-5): DTGVSQNPRHKITKRGQNVTFRCDPISEHNRLYWYRQTLGQGPEFLTYFQNEAQLEKSRLLSDRFSAERPKGSFSTLEIQRTEQGDSAMYLCASSPGTGLADQPQHFGDGTRLSIL.

As DNA, the CDR3 is TGTGCCAGCAGCTTAGGTGGGACAGGGGGATACGAGCAGTACTTC. Protein sequence: CASSLGGTGGYEQYF. The V gene is TRBV7-9, the J gene TRBJ2-7; 11 bases agree with TRBD1. The V segment lost 1 base and the J segment 4 bases; nucleotides outside the gene matches: 3. The CDR3 runs to 15 residues. Germline V CDR1 and CDR2: SEHNR, FQNEAQ (reference sequence).

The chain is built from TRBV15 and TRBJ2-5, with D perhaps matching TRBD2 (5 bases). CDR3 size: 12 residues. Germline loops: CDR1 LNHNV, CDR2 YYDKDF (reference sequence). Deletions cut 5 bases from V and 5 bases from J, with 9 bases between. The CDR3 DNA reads TGTGCCACCAGCGAGGGTAGGGAGACCCAGTACTTC. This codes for CATSEGRETQYF. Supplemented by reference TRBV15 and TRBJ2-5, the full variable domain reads DAMVIQNPRYQVTQFGKPVTLSCSQTLNHNVMYWYQQKSSQAPKLLFHYYDKDFNNEADTPDNFQSRRPNTSFCFLDIRSPGLGDTAMYLCATSEGRETQYFGPGTRLLVL.

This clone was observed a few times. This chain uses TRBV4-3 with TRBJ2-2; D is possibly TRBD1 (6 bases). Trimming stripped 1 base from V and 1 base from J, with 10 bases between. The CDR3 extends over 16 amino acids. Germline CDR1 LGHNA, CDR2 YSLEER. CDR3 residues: CASSQGDTKNTGELFF. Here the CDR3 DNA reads TGCGCCAGCAGCCAAGGGGACACAAAGAACACCGGGGAGCTGTTTTTT.

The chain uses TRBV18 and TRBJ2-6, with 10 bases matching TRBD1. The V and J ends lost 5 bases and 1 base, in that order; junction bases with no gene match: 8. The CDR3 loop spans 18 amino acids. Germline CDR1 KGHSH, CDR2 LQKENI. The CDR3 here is CASSYRDRGASGANVLTF. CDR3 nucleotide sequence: TGTGCCAGCTCATACCGGGACAGGGGTGCTTCTGGGGCCAACGTCCTGACTTTC.

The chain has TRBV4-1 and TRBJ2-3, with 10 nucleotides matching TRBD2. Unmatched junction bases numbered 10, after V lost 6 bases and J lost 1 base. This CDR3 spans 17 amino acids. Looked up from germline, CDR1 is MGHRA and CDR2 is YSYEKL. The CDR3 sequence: CASSKIAGGRGTDTQYF. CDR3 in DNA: TGCGCCAGCAGTAAAATAGCGGGAGGTCGGGGCACAGATACGCAGTATTTT.

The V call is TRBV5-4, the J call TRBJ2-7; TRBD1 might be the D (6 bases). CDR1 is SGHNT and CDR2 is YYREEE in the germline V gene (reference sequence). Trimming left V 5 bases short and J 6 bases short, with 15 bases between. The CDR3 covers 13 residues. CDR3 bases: TGTGCCAGCAGGCCGGACAGCTTAAGCGAGCAGTACTTC. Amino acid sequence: CASRPDSLSEQYF.

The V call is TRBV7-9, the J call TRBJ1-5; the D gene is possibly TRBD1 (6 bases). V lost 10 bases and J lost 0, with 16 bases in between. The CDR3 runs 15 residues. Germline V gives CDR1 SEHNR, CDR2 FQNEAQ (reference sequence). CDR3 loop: CATSTGLYSNQPQHF. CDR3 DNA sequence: TGTGCCACATCCACAGGGTTGTATAGCAATCAGCCCCAGCATTTT.

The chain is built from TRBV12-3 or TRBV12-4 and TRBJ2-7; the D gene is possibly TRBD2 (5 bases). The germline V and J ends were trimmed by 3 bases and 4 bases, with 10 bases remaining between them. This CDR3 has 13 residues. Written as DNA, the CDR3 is TGTGCCAGCAGTTTGGGAGAGGCATACGAGCAGTACTTC. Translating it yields CASSLGEAYEQYF.

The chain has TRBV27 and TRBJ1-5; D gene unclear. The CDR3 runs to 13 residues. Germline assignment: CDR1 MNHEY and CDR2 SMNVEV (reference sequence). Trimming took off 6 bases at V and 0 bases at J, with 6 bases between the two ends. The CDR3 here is CASSFVSNQPQHF. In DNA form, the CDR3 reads TGTGCCAGCAGCTTTGTTAGCAATCAGCCCCAGCATTTT.

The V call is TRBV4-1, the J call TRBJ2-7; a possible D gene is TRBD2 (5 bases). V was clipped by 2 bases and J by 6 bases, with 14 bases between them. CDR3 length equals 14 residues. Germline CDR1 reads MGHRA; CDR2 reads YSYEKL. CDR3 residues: CASSQTGFGLEQYF. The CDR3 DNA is TGCGCCAGCAGCCAAACGGGGTTCGGGCTCGAGCAGTACTTC.

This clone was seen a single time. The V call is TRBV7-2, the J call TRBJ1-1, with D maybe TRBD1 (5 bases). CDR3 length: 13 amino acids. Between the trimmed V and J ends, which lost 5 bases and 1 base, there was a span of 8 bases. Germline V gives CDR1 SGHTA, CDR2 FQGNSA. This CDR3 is CASSRQTNTEAFF. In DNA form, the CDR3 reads TGTGCCAGCAGCCGACAGACGAACACTGAAGCTTTCTTT. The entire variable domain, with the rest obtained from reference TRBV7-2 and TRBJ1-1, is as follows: GAGVSQSPSNKVTEKGKDVELRCDPISGHTALYWYRQSLGQGLEFLIYFQGNSAPDKSGLPSDRFSAERTGGSVSTLTIQRTQQEDSAVYLCASSRQTNTEAFFGQGTRLTVV.